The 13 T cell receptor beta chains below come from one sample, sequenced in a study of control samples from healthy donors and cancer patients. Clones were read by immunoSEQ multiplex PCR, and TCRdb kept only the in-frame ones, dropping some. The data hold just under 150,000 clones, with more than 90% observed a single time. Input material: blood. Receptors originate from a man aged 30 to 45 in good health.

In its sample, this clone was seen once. The CDR3 region is CASSLRDGHGAFF. CDR3 bases: TGTGCCAGCAGTCTCCGGGACGGTCATGGGGCTTTCTTT. V gene TRBV27 combines with J gene TRBJ1-1, with D possibly matching TRBD1 (5 bases). V was pared by 5 bases and J by 11 bases, with 18 bases between. The germline gives CDR1 MNHEY, CDR2 SMNVEV (reference sequence). The length of the CDR3 is 13 residues.

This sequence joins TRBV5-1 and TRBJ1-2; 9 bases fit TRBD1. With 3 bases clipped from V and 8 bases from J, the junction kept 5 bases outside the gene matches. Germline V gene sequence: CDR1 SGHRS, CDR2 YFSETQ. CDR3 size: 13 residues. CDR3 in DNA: TGCGCCAGCAGCTCAGGACAGGGGCCAGGCTACACCTTC. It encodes CASSSGQGPGYTF.

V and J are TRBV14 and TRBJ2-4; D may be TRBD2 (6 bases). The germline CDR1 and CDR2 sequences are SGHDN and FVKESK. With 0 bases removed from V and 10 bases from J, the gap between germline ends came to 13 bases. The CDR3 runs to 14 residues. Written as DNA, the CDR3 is TGTGCCAGCAGCCAAGATCTCGGGGGAGAAATTCAGTACTTC. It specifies CASSQDLGGEIQYF. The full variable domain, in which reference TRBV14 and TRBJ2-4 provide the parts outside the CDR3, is EAGVTQFPSHSVIEKGQTVTLRCDPISGHDNLYWYRRVMGKEIKFLLHFVKESKQDESGMPNNRFLAERTGGTYSTLKVQPAELEDSGVYFCASSQDLGGEIQYFGAGTRLSVL.

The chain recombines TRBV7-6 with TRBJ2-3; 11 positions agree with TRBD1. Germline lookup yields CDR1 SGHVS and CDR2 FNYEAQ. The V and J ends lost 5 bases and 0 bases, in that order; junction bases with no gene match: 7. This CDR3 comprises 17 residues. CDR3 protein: CASSKDRGPLSTDTQYF. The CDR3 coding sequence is TGTGCCAGCAGCAAGGACAGGGGGCCCCTTAGCACAGATACGCAGTATTTT.

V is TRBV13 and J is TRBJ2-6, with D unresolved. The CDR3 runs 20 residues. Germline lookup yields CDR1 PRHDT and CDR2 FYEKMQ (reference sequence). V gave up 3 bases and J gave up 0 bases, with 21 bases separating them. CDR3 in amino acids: CASSLGAPTAWGSGANVLTF. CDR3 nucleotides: TGTGCCAGCAGCTTGGGCGCGCCAACAGCATGGGGCTCTGGGGCCAACGTCCTGACTTTC.

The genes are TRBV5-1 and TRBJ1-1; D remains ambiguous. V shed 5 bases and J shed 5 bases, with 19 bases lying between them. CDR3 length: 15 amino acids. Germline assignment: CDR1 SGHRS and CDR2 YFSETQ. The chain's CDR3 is CASRTRPDLGTEAFF. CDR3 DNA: TGCGCCAGCAGAACACGTCCAGACTTGGGGACTGAAGCTTTCTTT. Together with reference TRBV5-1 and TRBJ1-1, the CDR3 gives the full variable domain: KAGVTQTPRYLIKTRGQQVTLSCSPISGHRSVSWYQQTPGQGLQFLFEYFSETQRNKGNFPGRFSGRQFSNSRSEMNVSTLELGDSALYLCASRTRPDLGTEAFFGQGTRLTVV.

CDR3 loop: CASSDRGEQPQHF. CDR3 sequence (DNA): TGCGCCAGCAGTGACAGGGGCGAACAGCCCCAGCATTTT. The rearrangement links TRBV10-2 to TRBJ1-5, with D perhaps TRBD1 (6 bases). In germline, CDR1 is WSHSY, CDR2 SAAADI. Trimming removed 3 bases from V and 7 bases from J, with 10 bases in between. CDR3 length: 13 residues.

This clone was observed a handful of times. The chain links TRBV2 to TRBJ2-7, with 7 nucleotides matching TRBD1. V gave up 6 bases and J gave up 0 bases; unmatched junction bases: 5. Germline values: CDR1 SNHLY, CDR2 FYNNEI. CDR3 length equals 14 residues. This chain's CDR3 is CASRVTGYSYEQYF. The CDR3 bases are TGTGCCAGCAGGGTGACAGGGTACTCCTACGAGCAGTACTTC. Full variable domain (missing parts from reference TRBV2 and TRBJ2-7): EPEVTQTPSHQVTQMGQEVILRCVPISNHLYFYWYRQILGQKVEFLVSFYNNEISEKSEIFDDQFSVERPDGSNFTLKIRSTKLEDSAMYFCASRVTGYSYEQYFGPGTRLTVT.

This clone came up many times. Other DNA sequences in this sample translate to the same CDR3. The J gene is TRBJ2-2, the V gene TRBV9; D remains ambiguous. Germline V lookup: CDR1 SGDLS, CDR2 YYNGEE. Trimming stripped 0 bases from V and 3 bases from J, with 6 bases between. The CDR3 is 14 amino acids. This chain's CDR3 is CASSVVTDTGELFF. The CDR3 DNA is TGTGCCAGCAGCGTAGTGACGGACACCGGGGAGCTGTTTTTT.

CDR3 loop: CASSSWTTGAGPEAFF. The CDR3 DNA reads as TGTGCCAGCAGCTCTTGGACTACGGGAGCTGGCCCTGAAGCTTTCTTT. The chain joins TRBV11-2 to TRBJ1-1, with D uncertain. Germline V CDR1 and CDR2: SGHAT, FQNNGV. The CDR3 covers 16 residues. V was trimmed by 4 bases and J by 6 bases, leaving 21 bases between them.

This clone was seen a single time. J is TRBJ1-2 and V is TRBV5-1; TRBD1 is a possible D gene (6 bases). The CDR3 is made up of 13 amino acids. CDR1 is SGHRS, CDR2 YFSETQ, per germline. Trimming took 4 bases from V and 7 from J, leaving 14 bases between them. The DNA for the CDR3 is TGCGCCAGCAGCCCGGGGGCAGGGGTTGGCTACACCTTC. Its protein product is CASSPGAGVGYTF.

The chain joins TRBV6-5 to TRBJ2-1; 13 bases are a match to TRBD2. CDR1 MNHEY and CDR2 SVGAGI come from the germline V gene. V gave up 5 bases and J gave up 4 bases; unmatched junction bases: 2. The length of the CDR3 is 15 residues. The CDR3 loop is CASSLGLAGYNEQFF. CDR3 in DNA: TGTGCCAGCAGTCTGGGACTAGCGGGGTACAATGAGCAGTTCTTC.

CDR3 DNA: TGTGCCAGCAGTGAGGACGGGGGGCTAAACTATGGCTACACCTTC. Translation: CASSEDGGLNYGYTF. The chain carries TRBV6-4 and TRBJ1-2, with D perhaps matching TRBD1 (6 bases). Germline values: CDR1 MRHNA, CDR2 SNTAGT. Trimming shortened V by 3 bases and J by 2 bases, and 13 bases separated the two germline ends. This CDR3 has 15 residues.